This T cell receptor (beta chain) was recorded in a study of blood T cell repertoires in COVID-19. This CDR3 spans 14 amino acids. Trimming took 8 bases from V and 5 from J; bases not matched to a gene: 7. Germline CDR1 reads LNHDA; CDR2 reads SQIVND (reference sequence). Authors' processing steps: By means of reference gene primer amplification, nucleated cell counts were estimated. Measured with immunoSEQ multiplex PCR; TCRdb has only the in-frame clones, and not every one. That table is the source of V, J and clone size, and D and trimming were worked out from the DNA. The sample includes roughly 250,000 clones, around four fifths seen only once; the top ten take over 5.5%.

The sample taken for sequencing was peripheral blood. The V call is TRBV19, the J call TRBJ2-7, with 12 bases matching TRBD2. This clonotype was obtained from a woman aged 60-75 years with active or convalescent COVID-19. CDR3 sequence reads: CASFASGRAHEQYF. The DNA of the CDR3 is TGTGCCAGTTTTGCTAGCGGGAGGGCCCACGAGCAGTACTTC.